Sequencing of this T cell receptor (beta chain) was carried out in a study of blood T cells in healthy people across ages. Findings and limits, study-wide: PBMCs that were unsorted prevented a conclusive naive versus antigen-experienced comparison. Per million T cells, the diversity of TCR beta decreased roughly linearly as age advanced.

The CDR3 covers 18 residues. The V gene's germline CDR1 is SGHDN and CDR2 FVKESK. V shed 0 bases, J shed 7 bases, and the junction held 12 bases outside the gene matches. A sample-barcoded 5' primer and a J-beta primer mix were used in a second PCR of roughly 7 to 11 cycles. Template switching added a 12-random-nucleotide identifier to every cDNA molecule. One entry per CDR3 protein, called by TCRdb with MiXCR from the 5' RACE reads. This sample yields 550,000 to 700,000 distinct CDR3 sequences, of which about 25% are seen a single time; less than 20% belongs to the top ten. In regard to this clonotype: Antigen specificity is unknown.

The receptor was derived from a woman in her 70s in good health. V is TRBV14 and J is TRBJ2-2; 9 nucleotides align to TRBD1. The sequenced sample consisted of blood. In DNA, the CDR3 is TGTGCCAGCAGCCAAGATCGATACCCACAGGGGGCCGGCGGGGAGCTGTTTTTT. Translation gives CASSQDRYPQGAGGELFF.